This T cell receptor (beta chain) emerged from a study of shared clonotypes between healthy human individuals. General study findings and limits: Sequencing depth was predicted to influence how clonotypes are shared among donors. Naive subsets generally exceeded memory subsets in estimated richness.

Comment on this clone: Its antigen is undetermined.

After removal of 4 bases from V and 5 bases from J, the junction contained 7 bases not matched to a gene. This CDR3 contains 15 residues. CDR1 is LGHNA and CDR2 is YSLEER in the germline V gene. A deep-level run was used for the assay. Researchers divided each subset's genomic DNA evenly across several immunoSEQ plates. Measured with immunoSEQ multiplex PCR; TCRdb has only the in-frame clones, and not every one. The sample gives 2 million to 2.5 million clones, more than 80% of which show up once; under 0.45% is in the top ten. This sequence was found in a man aged 18 to 35 in good health. Some clones in this sample may be carry-over from other donors' samples. The sample taken for sequencing was naive CD4+ T cells from PBMCs. The subset is: CD45RA+ positively selected. This rearrangement joins TRBV4-3 to TRBJ2-5; TRBD1 aligns across 10 bases. The CDR3 sequence is CASSRSTGGTETQYF. The CDR3 region has the DNA TGCGCCAGCAGCCGGTCGACAGGGGGCACGGAGACCCAGTACTTC.